These T cell receptor beta chains were read from a single sample in a study of blood T cell repertoires in COVID-19. The data were produced by immunoSEQ multiplex PCR, yet TCRdb's version contains in-frame clones alone and is incomplete. Of about 68,000 clones listed, 91% are singletons. The sequencing sample was made of peripheral blood. Receptor source: a man aged 40-49 years with COVID-19, enrolled during active disease. The CDR3 runs from the conserved cysteine through the conserved F or W. A D gene is named only where the DNA matches it firmly. Size tells how often a clone was seen (once, few, many) or the class of an expanded clone, and some rows leave it out.

abundance	d_gene	v_gene	j_gene	CDR3nt	CDR3aa
.	TRBD1	TRBV5-4	TRBJ2-3	TGTGCCAGCAGCTTGGCCGGGACAGGCGTAGATACGCAGTATTTT	CASSLAGTGVDTQYF
.	.	TRBV3-1/TRBV3-2	TRBJ1-4	TGTGCCAGCAGCCAAGTTCAGGGTACTGAAAAACTGTTTTTT	CASSQVQGTEKLFF
few	.	TRBV12-3/TRBV12-4	TRBJ1-1	TGTGCCAGCAGTGTGCGCACTGAAGCTTTCTTT	CASSVRTEAFF
.	.	TRBV11-2	TRBJ2-7	TGTGCCAGCAGCTTAGGGGACATATGGGCTTACGAGCAGTACTTC	CASSLGDIWAYEQYF
.	TRBD1	TRBV7-3	TRBJ1-2	TGTGCCAGCAGCGTCCCGGGACAGCATATCTATGGCTACACCTTC	CASSVPGQHIYGYTF
.	.	TRBV2	TRBJ2-5	TGTGCCAGCAGTTCCCTCCGGGACCAAGAGACCCAGTACTTC	CASSSLRDQETQYF
once	TRBD1	TRBV5-8	TRBJ2-7	TGTGCCAGCAGTTTGACAGACAGGGGGCCTGCCTACGAGCAGTACTTC	CASSLTDRGPAYEQYF
.	.	TRBV6-1	TRBJ1-2	TGTGCCAGCAGTGAAATTGATCGGGGAGGTGGCTACACCTTC	CASSEIDRGGGYTF
.	TRBD1	TRBV18	TRBJ2-1	TGTGCCAGCTCACTCTTTAGCGTAACAGGGGGCTCCCAAGGCTATGAGCAGTTCTTC	CASSLFSVTGGSQGYEQFF
once	TRBD2	TRBV9	TRBJ2-3	TGTGCCAGCAGCCCCCTTACTAGCGGCACAGATACGCAGTATTTT	CASSPLTSGTDTQYF
.	.	TRBV11-3	TRBJ2-3	TGTGCCAGCAGCTTTGAAGGTGACCAGGGTACAGATACGCAGTATTTT	CASSFEGDQGTDTQYF
.	TRBD1	TRBV24-1	TRBJ1-2	TGTGCCACCAGTGATGCCGGGACAGGGGACTTCTATGGCTACACCTTC	CATSDAGTGDFYGYTF
.	.	TRBV6-5	TRBJ1-1	TGTGCCAGCGTGGGGGGGTCGAACACTGAAGCTTTCTTT	CASVGGSNTEAFF
.	TRBD2	TRBV7-8	TRBJ2-7	TGTGCCAGCAGACCCGGGACTAGCGGCTACGAGCAGTACTTC	CASRPGTSGYEQYF
once	.	TRBV30	TRBJ2-2	TGTGCCTGGAGTGTGTGGGCCCTTGGTCGCACCGGGGAGCTGTTTTTT	CAWSVWALGRTGELFF
.	.	TRBV20-1	TRBJ2-3	TGCAGTGCTAGTGCCGAGCCTGTGTATACGCAGTATTTT	CSASAEPVYTQYF
.	.	TRBV4-1	TRBJ2-2	TGCGCCAGCAGCCAAGGCCCGGGTCCGAACACCGGGGAGCTGTTTTTT	CASSQGPGPNTGELFF
.	TRBD1	TRBV12-3/TRBV12-4	TRBJ2-4	TGTGCCAGCAGTTTACGGGACAGGGGCGGTCAGTACTTC	CASSLRDRGGQYF
.	TRBD1	TRBV2	TRBJ1-5	TGTGCCAGCAGTACACAGGCGGGACAGGCGGTTAGCAATCAGCCCCAGCATTTT	CASSTQAGQAVSNQPQHF
.	TRBD1	TRBV24-1	TRBJ1-2	TGTGCCACCAGTGATCCCGGGACAGAGAACCGCTATGGCTACACCTTC	CATSDPGTENRYGYTF
.	.	TRBV4-1	TRBJ2-1	TGCGCCAGCAGCCCGGACAGATACAATGAGCAGTTCTTC	CASSPDRYNEQFF
.	.	TRBV12-3/TRBV12-4	TRBJ1-1	TGTGCCAGCAGTTTCCAGGTAACTGAAGCTTTCTTT	CASSFQVTEAFF
.	TRBD2	TRBV3-1/TRBV3-2	TRBJ2-3	TGTGCCAGCAGCCTCCGACTAGCGGGGGGCACAGATACGCAGTATTTT	CASSLRLAGGTDTQYF
.	TRBD2	TRBV5-1	TRBJ2-5	TGCGCCAGCATGGCAGCGGGGGGGCGTCAAGAGACCCAGTACTTC	CASMAAGGRQETQYF
.	.	TRBV2	TRBJ2-3	TGTGCCAGCAGACGGGAGCTCACGGGGGATACGCAGTATTTT	CASRRELTGDTQYF
.	.	TRBV7-9	TRBJ1-6	TGTGCCAGCAGCTTGAGCGGGGTTAATTCACCCCTCCACTTT	CASSLSGVNSPLHF
.	TRBD2	TRBV3-1/TRBV3-2	TRBJ2-3	TGTGCCAGCAGCCAAGATCGTAGCGGGGGGGCCATGAATACGCAGTATTTT	CASSQDRSGGAMNTQYF
.	.	TRBV5-1	TRBJ2-2	TGCGCCAGCAGCTCATCAGTATCCGGGGAGCTGTTTTTT	CASSSSVSGELFF
.	.	TRBV19	TRBJ1-2	TGTGCCACAGAACCGGGACACAACTATGGCTACACCTTC	CATEPGHNYGYTF
.	.	TRBV5-4	TRBJ2-1	TGTGCCACTGCACGGGGGAAAAACAATGAGCAGTTCTTC	CATARGKNNEQFF
.	TRBD1	TRBV24-1	TRBJ2-1	TGTGCCACCAGTGATTCGGGGACAGGAATTAACAATGAGCAGTTCTTC	CATSDSGTGINNEQFF
.	.	TRBV2	TRBJ2-7	TGTGCCAGCAGTACTGCACGCCTCCGTCCCGACGAGCAGTACTTC	CASSTARLRPDEQYF
once	.	TRBV30	TRBJ2-7	TGTGCCTCTTCCGTTCGTCCCCAGGGCTACGAGCAGTACTTC	CASSVRPQGYEQYF
few	TRBD1	TRBV28	TRBJ1-5	TGTGCCAGCAGTAGACCAAGGTACAGGGGGCGTCAGCCCCAGCATTTT	CASSRPRYRGRQPQHF
.	TRBD2	TRBV19	TRBJ2-1	TGTGCCAGTAGGCCCATACTAGCGGGGGGGCATAATGAGCAGTTCTTC	CASRPILAGGHNEQFF
.	TRBD2	TRBV2	TRBJ2-1	TGTGCCAGCACCCGACGAACTAGCGGCGTAAATGAGCAGTTCTTC	CASTRRTSGVNEQFF
once	.	TRBV19	TRBJ1-2	TGTGCCAGTAGTATCGGATTGGGGGGACTCTATGGCTACACCTTC	CASSIGLGGLYGYTF
.	TRBD2	TRBV3-1/TRBV3-2	TRBJ2-6	TGTGCCAGCAGCCGCATAGGACTAGCGGGGGACCCTGGGGCCAACGTCCTGACTTTC	CASSRIGLAGDPGANVLTF
.	TRBD2	TRBV9	TRBJ2-1	TGTGCCAGCAGCCTCGGACTAGCGGGGGGCCGGGGTGAGCAGTTCTTC	CASSLGLAGGRGEQFF
once	.	TRBV5-1	TRBJ1-1	TGCGCCAGCACCGCCCAGGGTGAAGCTTTCTTT	CASTAQGEAFF
once	.	TRBV7-9	TRBJ2-5	TGTGCCAGCAGCATTGACTACCAGATCCAAGAGACCCAGTACTTC	CASSIDYQIQETQYF
.	.	TRBV5-4	TRBJ2-7	TGTGCCAGCACCCTAGGACCGTCGAGAGGGGAGCAGTACTTC	CASTLGPSRGEQYF
.	TRBD2	TRBV28	TRBJ2-1	TGTGCCAGCAGTTTATTTCCCCCACACCGCCAGGGCGGGGGTCACTACAATGAGCAGTTCTTC	CASSLFPPHRQGGGHYNEQFF
.	TRBD1	TRBV10-3	TRBJ1-2	TGTGCCATCAGTGATCATCGACAGGGCGTGTTCTATGGCTACACCTTC	CAISDHRQGVFYGYTF
.	.	TRBV5-6	TRBJ2-3	TGTGCCAGCAGCTTGGCGGGTACAGATACGCAGTATTTT	CASSLAGTDTQYF
.	TRBD2	TRBV5-4	TRBJ2-4	TGTGCCAGCAGCTTGGGCGGGGGGCGCGCCAAAAACATTCAGTACTTC	CASSLGGGRAKNIQYF
.	.	TRBV2	TRBJ1-5	TGTGCCAGCAGTTTTAGTGTAGCTCAGCCCCAGCATTTT	CASSFSVAQPQHF
.	.	TRBV6-5	TRBJ2-7	TGTGCCAGCAGTAGTGAAGGGGCCCGGTACGAGCAGTACTTC	CASSSEGARYEQYF
.	.	TRBV14	TRBJ2-2	TGTGCCAGCAGCCATAAAAGGGGTATCGGGGAGCTGTTTTTT	CASSHKRGIGELFF
.	TRBD1	TRBV28	TRBJ2-5	TGTGCCAGCAGTTTACCGGGGACAGGGGGGGGGACCCAGTACTTC	CASSLPGTGGGTQYF
.	.	TRBV5-1	TRBJ2-2	TGCGCCAGCAGCTTGTCGGGCGCTAGCTCGAACACCGGGGAGCTGTTTTTT	CASSLSGASSNTGELFF
.	.	TRBV2	TRBJ1-1	TGTGCCAGCAGTCTCCGTGGCGGTGAAGCTTTCTTT	CASSLRGGEAFF
.	TRBD1	TRBV5-4	TRBJ2-3	TGTGCCAGCAGTCCGGGACAGCTACTCACAGATACGCAGTATTTT	CASSPGQLLTDTQYF
.	TRBD1	TRBV7-9	TRBJ1-2	TGTGCCAGCAGCGCGGGACAGGCGGCTAACTATGGCTACACCTTC	CASSAGQAANYGYTF
.	TRBD2	TRBV30	TRBJ2-2	TGTGCCTGGAGGGAGCGGGGCCGAGTGGAAGGGGAGCTGTTTTTT	CAWRERGRVEGELFF